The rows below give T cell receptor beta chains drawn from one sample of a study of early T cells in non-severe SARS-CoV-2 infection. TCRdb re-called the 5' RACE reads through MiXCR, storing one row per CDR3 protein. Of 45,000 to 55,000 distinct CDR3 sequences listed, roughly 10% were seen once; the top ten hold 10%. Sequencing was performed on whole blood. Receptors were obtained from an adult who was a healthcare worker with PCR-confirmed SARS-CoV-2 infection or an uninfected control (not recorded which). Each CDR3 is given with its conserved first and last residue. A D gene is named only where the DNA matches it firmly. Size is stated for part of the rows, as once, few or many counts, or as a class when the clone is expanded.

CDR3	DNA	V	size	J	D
CASSYPMDREDYGYTF	TGTGCCAGCAGTTACCCTATGGACAGAGAAGACTATGGCTACACCTTC	TRBV6-5	few	TRBJ1-2	-
CSVFEMGGYTF	TGCAGCGTCTTCGAGATGGGTGGCTACACCTTC	TRBV29-1	few	TRBJ1-2	-
CASTQADYYEQYF	TGTGCCAGCACTCAGGCGGACTACTACGAGCAGTACTTC	TRBV2	-	TRBJ2-7	-
CASSLNGGSNTEAFF	TGCGCCAGCAGCTTGAATGGGGGCTCGAACACTGAAGCTTTCTTT	TRBV5-1	many	TRBJ1-1	-
CASSQDSSVGSNYGYTF	TGCGCCAGCAGCCAAGACTCCTCGGTGGGTTCTAACTATGGCTACACCTTC	TRBV4-1	-	TRBJ1-2	-
CSAKAGGRLSSNQPQHF	TGCAGTGCTAAGGCAGGGGGCAGGTTAAGTAGCAATCAGCCCCAGCATTTT	TRBV20-1	many	TRBJ1-5	TRBD1
CASRPGAQVNTEAFF	TGCGCCAGCAGGCCGGGGGCGCAGGTAAACACTGAAGCTTTCTTT	TRBV5-1	once	TRBJ1-1	-
CASSSSREGRHF	TGTGCCAGCAGTTCCTCGAGGGAGGGACGGCATTTT	TRBV12-3/TRBV12-4	-	TRBJ1-5	-
CASSLDWALMNEQFF	TGCGCCAGCAGCTTGGACTGGGCACTTATGAATGAGCAGTTCTTC	TRBV5-1	-	TRBJ2-1	-
CASSLGQGNNEQFF	TGTGCCAGCAGCTTGGGACAGGGAAACAATGAGCAGTTCTTT	TRBV11-3	-	TRBJ2-1	TRBD1
CASVWGTSGTGELFF	TGCGCCAGCGTATGGGGGACTAGCGGGACCGGGGAGCTGTTTTTT	TRBV5-1	few	TRBJ2-2	TRBD2
CASSIRETQYF	TGTGCCAGTAGTATACGGGAGACCCAGTACTTC	TRBV19	many	TRBJ2-5	-
CSAKGLASYEQYF	TGCAGTGCTAAGGGACTAGCGAGCTACGAGCAGTACTTC	TRBV20-1	few	TRBJ2-7	TRBD2
CASNKAGGYEQYF	TGTGCCAGCAACAAAGCAGGGGGCTACGAGCAGTACTTC	TRBV6-5	-	TRBJ2-7	TRBD1